The text below deals with one TCR beta chain. The antigen is undetermined. Trimming removed 8 bases at V and 1 base at J, with 12 bases between. Germline V gene data show CDR1 as MDHEN and CDR2 as SYDVKM. The CDR3 totals 14 residues. This specimen belongs to a study of identifying expanded T cells in peripheral blood. General study results and limits: Approximately 1.1 clones differed between technical replicates, versus around 16 and 19 over time. Clone count variance between roughly 2-week samples rose with total template count.

During the collection period, no donor immune events like infections were recorded. Using immunoSEQ multiplex PCR, the repertoire was profiled, and TCRdb retains in-frame clones only, with some absent. Counted here are roughly 92,000 clones, 88% occurring once; the ten biggest clones make up over 15%. The chain combines TRBV28 with TRBJ2-4, with D perhaps TRBD1 or TRBD2 (6 bases each). Sequencing was done on a sample of blood. The sequence derives from a person between 18 and 75 years old in good health. The DNA of the CDR3 is TGTGCCAGCCTGGGGGGCGCGGCCAAAAACATTCAGTACTTC. Its translation is CASLGGAAKNIQYF. The full variable domain, in which reference TRBV28 and TRBJ2-4 provide the parts outside the CDR3, is DVKVTQSSRYLVKRTGEKVFLECVQDMDHENMFWYRQDPGLGLRLIYFSYDVKMKEKGDIPEGYSVSREKKERFSLILESASTNQTSMYLCASLGGAAKNIQYFGAGTRLSVL.